Below are 11 T cell receptor beta chains sequenced from a single sample in a study of T cell responses to AZD1222 COVID-19 vaccine. Clones were read by immunoSEQ multiplex PCR, and TCRdb kept only the in-frame ones, dropping some. The sample carries some 130,000 clones, approximately 93% recorded once. Sample: peripheral blood, taken on day 0 of AZD1222 vaccination. The origin of the receptors is an adult in good health.

The chain uses TRBV2 and TRBJ2-7, with 10 bases aligning to TRBD1. CDR3 length: 14 amino acids. The trim removed 5 bases at V and 3 bases at J, leaving 4 bases unmatched. From germline, CDR1 is SNHLY and CDR2 FYNNEI. This chain's CDR3 is CASSRDRGHYEQYF. In DNA form, the CDR3 reads TGTGCCAGCAGTCGGGACAGGGGTCACTACGAGCAGTACTTC.

V usage is TRBV19 and J usage is TRBJ1-3; 7 nucleotides align to TRBD1. This CDR3 is built from 14 residues. Per germline, CDR1 LNHDA and CDR2 SQIVND (reference sequence). V was pared by 8 bases and J by 2 bases, with 6 bases of the junction left unmatched. The CDR3 coding sequence is TGTGCCAGTGCTACAGGGGCCACTGGAAACACCATATATTTT. Protein: CASATGATGNTIYF.

This clone was seen once. The rearrangement links TRBV12-5 to TRBJ1-3; no clear D gene. The CDR3 spans 12 residues. Germline assignment: CDR1 LGHNT and CDR2 FRNRAP. V lost 5 bases and J lost 2, with 4 bases in between. CDR3 in amino acids: CASGRTGNTIYF. The CDR3 DNA sequence: TGTGCTAGTGGTAGAACTGGAAACACCATATATTTT.

This clone has more than one count but fewer than ten. The J gene is TRBJ2-7, the V gene TRBV4-1; TRBD2 matches at 11 bases. The CDR3 is 17 residues long. V lost 1 base to trimming and J lost 0 bases; unmatched junction nucleotides: 5. Germline values: CDR1 MGHRA, CDR2 YSYEKL. CDR3 sequence: CASSQGPSGGSSYEQYF. In nucleotides, the CDR3 is TGCGCCAGCAGCCAAGGCCCTAGCGGGGGGTCCTCCTACGAGCAGTACTTC.

The chain joins TRBV9 to TRBJ2-1; 8 positions match TRBD2. CDR1 SGDLS and CDR2 YYNGEE come from the germline V gene. V shed 4 bases and J 3 bases; nucleotides not matched to a gene: 6. This CDR3 is 15 amino acids long. In DNA, the CDR3 is TGTGCCAGCAGCCCCGGGACTAGTAACTACAATGAGCAGTTCTTC. Translating it yields CASSPGTSNYNEQFF.

This chain joins TRBV5-6 and TRBJ2-5; D possibly matches TRBD1 or TRBD2 (5 bases each). The length of the CDR3 is 15 residues. V was cut by 0 bases and J by 2 bases, with 11 bases left in between. Germline loops: CDR1 SGHDT, CDR2 YYEEEE. DNA for the CDR3: TGTGCCAGCAGCTTGGGCCCGGGACCGCAAGAGACCCAGTACTTC. This translates into CASSLGPGPQETQYF.

The chain is built from TRBV19 and TRBJ1-2; tentative D call: TRBD1 (5 bases). Between the trimmed V and J ends, which lost 7 bases and 4 bases, there was a span of 10 bases. This CDR3 is 12 amino acids long. CDR1 and CDR2 (germline): LNHDA, SQIVND (reference sequence). CDR3 residues: CASKTDTYGYTF. The CDR3 DNA follows: TGTGCCAGTAAAACGGACACCTATGGCTACACCTTC.

This chain uses TRBV18 with TRBJ2-1; 10 bases map to TRBD2. Germline CDR1 KGHSH, CDR2 LQKENI. The ends lost 6 bases at V and 9 bases at J; junction bases unmatched: 8. CDR3 length: 14 residues. CDR3 residues: CASSPSGRGVEQFF. DNA for the CDR3: TGTGCCAGCTCCCCTAGCGGGAGAGGGGTTGAGCAGTTCTTC.

V and J are TRBV12-3 or TRBV12-4 and TRBJ2-1, with TRBD1 matching 8 bases. J was trimmed by 9 bases and V by 7 bases; bases with no gene match: 8. The CDR3 has 13 amino acids. CDR3 residues: CASIMDRVTEQFF. The CDR3 DNA reads as TGTGCCAGCATTATGGACAGGGTGACTGAGCAGTTCTTC.

The rearrangement joins TRBV30 to TRBJ2-7; D is possibly TRBD1 (6 bases). There are 13 residues in the CDR3. Germline-derived CDR1 and CDR2 are GTSNPN and SVGIG (reference sequence). Trimming removed 3 bases from V and 6 bases from J, with 15 bases in between. In DNA, the CDR3 is TGTGCCTGGAGCACAGGGCCGGGTGGCGAGCAGTACTTC. As protein: CAWSTGPGGEQYF.

The chain joins TRBV5-5 to TRBJ1-4; D is uncertain. The CDR3 has 15 amino acids. V dropped 4 bases and J dropped 6 bases, with 16 bases sitting between them. Germline V CDR1 and CDR2: SGHKS, YYEKEE (reference sequence). CDR3 bases: TGTGCCAGCAGCGCTCACAGTGCTCCAGATGAAAAACTGTTTTTT. Its protein is CASSAHSAPDEKLFF.